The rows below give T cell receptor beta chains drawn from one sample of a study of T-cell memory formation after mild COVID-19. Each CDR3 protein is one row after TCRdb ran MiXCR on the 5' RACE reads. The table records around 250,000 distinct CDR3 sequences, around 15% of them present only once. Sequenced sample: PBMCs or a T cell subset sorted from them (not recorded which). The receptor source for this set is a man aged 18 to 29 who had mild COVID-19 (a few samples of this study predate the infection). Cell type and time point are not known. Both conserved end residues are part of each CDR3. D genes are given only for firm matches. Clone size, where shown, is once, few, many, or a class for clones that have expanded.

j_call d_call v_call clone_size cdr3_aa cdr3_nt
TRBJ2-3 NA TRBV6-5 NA CASTFSKFTDTQYF TGTGCCAGCACCTTCTCTAAGTTCACAGATACGCAGTATTTT
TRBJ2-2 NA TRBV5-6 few CASIGYGANTGELFF TGTGCCAGCATCGGGTACGGTGCGAACACCGGGGAGCTGTTTTTT
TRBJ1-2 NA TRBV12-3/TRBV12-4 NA CASSFWGRAYGYTF TGTGCCAGCAGTTTCTGGGGAAGGGCCTATGGCTACACCTTC
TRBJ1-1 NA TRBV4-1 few CASSHPLGEAFF TGCGCCAGCAGCCACCCGCTGGGGGAAGCTTTCTTT
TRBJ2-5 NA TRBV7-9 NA CASSFILAGAFETQYF TGTGCCAGCAGCTTCATTCTAGCAGGGGCGTTCGAGACCCAGTACTTC
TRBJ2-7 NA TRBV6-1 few CASSDGTYEQYF TGTGCCAGCAGTGACGGCACCTACGAGCAGTACTTC
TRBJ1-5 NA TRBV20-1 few CSALESNQPQHF TGCAGTGCCCTGGAGTCAAATCAGCCCCAGCATTTT
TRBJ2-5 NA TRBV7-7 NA CASTNRIRVKQETQYF TGTGCTAGCACTAACCGGATACGGGTCAAGCAAGAGACCCAGTACTTC
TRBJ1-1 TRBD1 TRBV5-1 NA CASSLAGGRTEAFF TGCGCCAGCAGCTTGGCAGGGGGTAGGACTGAAGCTTTCTTT
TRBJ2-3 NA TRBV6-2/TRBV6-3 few CASSYPGTKTQYF TGTGCCAGCAGTTACCCTGGGACAAAAACGCAGTATTTT
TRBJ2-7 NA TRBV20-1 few CSAREGTRLWEQYF TGCAGTGCTAGAGAAGGGACGCGCCTGTGGGAGCAGTACTTC
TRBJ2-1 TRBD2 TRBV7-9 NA CASSAQLAGGNEQFF TGTGCCAGCAGCGCCCAACTAGCGGGGGGAAATGAGCAGTTCTTC
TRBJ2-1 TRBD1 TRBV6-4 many CASSPTGDYNEQFF TGTGCCAGCAGTCCCACAGGGGATTACAATGAGCAGTTCTTC
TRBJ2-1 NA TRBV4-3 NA CASSQDPQGRGEQFF TGCGCCAGCAGCCAAGATCCCCAGGGGAGGGGTGAGCAGTTCTTC
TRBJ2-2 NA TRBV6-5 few CASERTFRGPVAGELFF TGTGCCAGCGAACGTACCTTCCGGGGGCCCGTCGCCGGGGAGCTGTTTTTT
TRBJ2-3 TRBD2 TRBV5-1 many CASSPGTSGETQYF TGCGCCAGCAGCCCCGGGACTAGCGGGGAGACGCAGTATTTT
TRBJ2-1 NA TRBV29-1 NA CSVRGREQFF TGCAGCGTTCGGGGACGGGAACAGTTCTTC
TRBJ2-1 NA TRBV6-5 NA CASSYLAGLSYNEQFF TGTGCCAGCAGTTACTTGGCAGGACTCTCCTACAATGAGCAGTTCTTC
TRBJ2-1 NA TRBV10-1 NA CASSESRTPSYNEQFF TGCGCCAGCAGTGAGTCCCGGACACCCTCCTACAATGAGCAGTTCTTC
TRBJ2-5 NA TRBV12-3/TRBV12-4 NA CASSPSAGAAMSQYF TGTGCCAGCAGTCCTAGCGCCGGGGCCGCAATGTCCCAGTACTTC
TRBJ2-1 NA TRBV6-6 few CASSRSLWRDEQFF TGTGCCAGCAGTCGAAGCCTGTGGCGTGATGAGCAGTTCTTC
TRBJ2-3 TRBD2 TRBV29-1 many CRPPLAVFTDTQYF TGCAGACCCCCTCTAGCGGTATTCACAGATACGCAGTATTTT
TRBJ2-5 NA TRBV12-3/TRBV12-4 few CASRPPARETQYF TGTGCCAGCAGGCCCCCGGCTCGAGAGACCCAGTACTTC
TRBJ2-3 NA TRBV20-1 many CSAPFMDTQYF TGCAGTGCTCCCTTCATGGATACGCAGTATTTT
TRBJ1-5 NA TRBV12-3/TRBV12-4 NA CASSPETGYSNQPQHF TGTGCCAGCAGTCCCGAGACAGGTTATAGCAATCAGCCCCAGCATTTT
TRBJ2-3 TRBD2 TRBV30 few CAWSASIGLVGVWADTQYF TGTGCCTGGAGTGCCAGTATTGGACTAGTCGGAGTTTGGGCAGATACGCAGTATTTT
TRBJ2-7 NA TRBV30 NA CAWTLGPGNNYEQYF TGTGCCTGGACTTTAGGGCCGGGAAACAATTACGAGCAGTACTTC
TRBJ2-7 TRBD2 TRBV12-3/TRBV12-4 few CASSFWGGRQYF TGTGCCAGCAGTTTTTGGGGGGGGAGGCAGTACTTC
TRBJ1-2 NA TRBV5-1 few CASSLAGSDYGYTF TGCGCCAGCAGCCTCGCCGGCAGTGACTATGGCTACACCTTC
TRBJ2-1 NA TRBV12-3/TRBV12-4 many CASSTFVMNNEQFF TGTGCCAGCAGTACGTTTGTGATGAACAATGAGCAGTTCTTC
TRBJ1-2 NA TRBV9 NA CASSVGPPDRSNYGYTF TGTGCCAGCAGCGTAGGCCCCCCCGACAGGTCGAACTATGGCTACACCTTC
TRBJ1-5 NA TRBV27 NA CASSPTPGSNQPQHF TGTGCCAGCAGTCCAACACCGGGTAGCAATCAGCCCCAGCATTTT
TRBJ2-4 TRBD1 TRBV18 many CASSPGQENIQYF TGTGCCAGCTCACCGGGACAGGAGAACATTCAGTACTTC
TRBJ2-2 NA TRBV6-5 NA CASNKDTPNTGELFF TGTGCCAGCAATAAAGACACGCCCAACACCGGGGAGCTGTTTTTT
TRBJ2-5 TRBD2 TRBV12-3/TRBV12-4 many CASSLLADLSETQYF TGTGCCAGCAGTTTACTAGCGGATCTCAGCGAGACCCAGTACTTC
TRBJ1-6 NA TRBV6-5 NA CASGVRGEGSTLHF TGTGCCAGCGGGGTTAGGGGGGAAGGAAGCACCCTCCACTTT
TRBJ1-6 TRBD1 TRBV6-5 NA CASSYSTGGENSPLHF TGTGCCAGCAGTTACTCCACAGGGGGAGAGAATTCACCCCTCCACTTT
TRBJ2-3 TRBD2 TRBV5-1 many CASNIAGPTDTQYF TGCGCCAGCAATATAGCGGGGCCCACAGATACGCAGTATTTT
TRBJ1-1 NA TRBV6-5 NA CASSLYVGTEAFF TGTGCCAGCAGTCTTTACGTGGGCACTGAAGCTTTCTTT
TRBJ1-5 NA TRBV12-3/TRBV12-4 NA CASSSEDSSNQPQHF TGTGCCAGCAGTTCCGAAGACAGCTCCAATCAGCCCCAGCATTTT
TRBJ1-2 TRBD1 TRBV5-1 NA CASSFGTALEPGYTF TGCGCCAGCAGCTTTGGGACAGCGCTAGAGCCCGGCTACACCTTC
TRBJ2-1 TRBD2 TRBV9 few CASSPWGGEQFF TGTGCCAGCAGTCCCTGGGGGGGAGAGCAGTTCTTC
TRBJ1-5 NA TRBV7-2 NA CASSSSENQPQHF TGTGCCAGCAGCTCCTCAGAAAATCAGCCCCAGCATTTT
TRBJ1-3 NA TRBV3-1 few CASSPTGSGSGNTIYF TGTGCCAGCAGCCCGACCGGCTCGGGCTCTGGAAACACCATATATTTT
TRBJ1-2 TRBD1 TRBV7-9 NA CASSSDPGQGIRRGYTF TGTGCCAGCAGCTCGGATCCGGGACAGGGGATTCGGAGGGGCTACACCTTC
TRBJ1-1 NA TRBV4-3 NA CASSQGGPRNTEAFF TGCGCCAGCAGCCAAGGGGGACCAAGGAACACTGAAGCTTTCTTT
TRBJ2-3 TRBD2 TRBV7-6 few CASSTRLAGGTDTQYF TGTGCCAGCAGCACCAGACTAGCGGGGGGCACAGATACGCAGTATTTT
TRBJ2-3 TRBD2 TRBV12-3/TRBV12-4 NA CASSRTSGGLKTTDTQYF TGTGCCAGCAGTCGGACTAGCGGGGGCCTTAAGACCACAGATACGCAGTATTTT
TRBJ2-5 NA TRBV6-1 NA CASSGVRETQYF TGTGCCAGCAGTGGCGTACGGGAGACCCAGTACTTC
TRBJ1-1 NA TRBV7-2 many CASSPAGLNAEAFF TGTGCCAGCAGCCCCGCGGGTTTGAACGCTGAAGCTTTCTTT
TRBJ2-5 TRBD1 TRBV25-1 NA CASSEYNVWTGEETQYF TGTGCCAGCAGTGAATATAATGTCTGGACAGGGGAAGAGACCCAGTACTTC
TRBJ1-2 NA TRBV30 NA CAWARTDPPTGYTF TGTGCCTGGGCGCGGACGGACCCACCTACCGGCTACACCTTC
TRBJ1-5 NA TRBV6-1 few CASSPTGGLPQHF TGTGCCAGCAGCCCAACGGGGGGGCTGCCCCAGCATTTT
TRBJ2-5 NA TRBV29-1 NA CSVPVLGSETQYF TGCAGCGTGCCAGTTTTGGGGTCGGAGACCCAGTACTTC
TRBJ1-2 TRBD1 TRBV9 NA CASSVGTGSQGAPGGYTF TGTGCCAGCAGCGTAGGCACGGGTTCGCAGGGGGCGCCGGGCGGCTACACCTTC
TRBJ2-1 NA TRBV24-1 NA CATSEMRDVYNEQFF TGTGCCACCAGTGAAATGAGGGACGTCTACAATGAGCAGTTCTTC
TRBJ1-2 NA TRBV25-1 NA CASSESGTNYGYTF TGTGCCAGCAGTGAATCTGGGACTAACTATGGCTACACCTTC
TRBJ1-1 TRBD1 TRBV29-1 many CSVESVGQGGRAGEAFF TGCAGCGTTGAGTCAGTGGGACAGGGCGGTCGGGCGGGAGAAGCTTTCTTT
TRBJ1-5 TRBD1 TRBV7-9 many CASSSQGAQPQHF TGTGCCAGCAGCTCACAGGGGGCTCAGCCCCAGCATTTT